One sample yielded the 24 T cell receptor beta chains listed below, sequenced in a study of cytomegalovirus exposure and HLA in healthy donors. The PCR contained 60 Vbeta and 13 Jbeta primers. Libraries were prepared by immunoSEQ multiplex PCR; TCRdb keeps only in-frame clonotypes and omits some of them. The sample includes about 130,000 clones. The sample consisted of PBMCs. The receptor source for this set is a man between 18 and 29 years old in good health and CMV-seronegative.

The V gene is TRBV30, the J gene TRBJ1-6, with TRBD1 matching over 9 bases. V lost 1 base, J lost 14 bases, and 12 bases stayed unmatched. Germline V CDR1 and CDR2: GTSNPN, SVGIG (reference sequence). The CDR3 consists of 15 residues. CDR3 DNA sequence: TGTGCCTGGAGTGCCCCCTCCCGGGACAGGGAAGCCCTCCACTTT. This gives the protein CAWSAPSRDREALHF.

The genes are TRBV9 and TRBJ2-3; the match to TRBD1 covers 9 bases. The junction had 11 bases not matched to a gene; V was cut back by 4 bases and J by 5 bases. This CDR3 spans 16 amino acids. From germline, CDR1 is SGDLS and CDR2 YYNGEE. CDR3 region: CASSPANRGQGDTQYF. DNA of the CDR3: TGTGCCAGCAGCCCAGCTAACAGGGGGCAGGGAGATACGCAGTATTTT.

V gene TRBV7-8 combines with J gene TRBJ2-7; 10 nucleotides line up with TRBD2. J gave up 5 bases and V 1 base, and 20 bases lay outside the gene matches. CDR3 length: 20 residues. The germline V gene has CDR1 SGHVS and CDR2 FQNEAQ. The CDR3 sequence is CASSLDRDPSGRHRRNEQYF. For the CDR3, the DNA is TGTGCCAGCAGCTTAGATAGGGACCCTAGCGGGAGACACCGAAGGAACGAGCAGTACTTC. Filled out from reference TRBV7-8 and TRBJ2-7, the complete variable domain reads GAGVSQSPRYKVAKRGQDVALRCDPISGHVSLFWYQQALGQGPEFLTYFQNEAQLDKSGLPSDRFFAERPEGSVSTLKIQRTQQEDSAVYLCASSLDRDPSGRHRRNEQYFGPGTRLTVT.

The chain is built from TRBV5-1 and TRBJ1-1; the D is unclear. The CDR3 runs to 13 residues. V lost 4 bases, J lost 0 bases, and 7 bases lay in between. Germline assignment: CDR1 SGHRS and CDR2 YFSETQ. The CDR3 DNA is TGCGCCAGCAGCATAAACATGAACACTGAAGCTTTCTTT. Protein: CASSINMNTEAFF. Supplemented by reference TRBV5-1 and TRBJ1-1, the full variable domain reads KAGVTQTPRYLIKTRGQQVTLSCSPISGHRSVSWYQQTPGQGLQFLFEYFSETQRNKGNFPGRFSGRQFSNSRSEMNVSTLELGDSALYLCASSINMNTEAFFGQGTRLTVV.

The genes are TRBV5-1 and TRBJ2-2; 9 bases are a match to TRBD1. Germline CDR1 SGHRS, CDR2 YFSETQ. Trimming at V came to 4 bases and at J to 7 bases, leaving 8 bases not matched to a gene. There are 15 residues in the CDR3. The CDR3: CASSTGQGSNGELFF. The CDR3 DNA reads TGCGCCAGCAGCACGGGACAGGGTAGTAACGGGGAGCTGTTTTTT.

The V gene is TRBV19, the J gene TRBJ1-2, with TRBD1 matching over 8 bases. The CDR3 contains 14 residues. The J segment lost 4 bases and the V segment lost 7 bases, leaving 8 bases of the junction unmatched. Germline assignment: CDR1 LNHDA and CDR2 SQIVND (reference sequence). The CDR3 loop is CASNEQGEVYGYTF. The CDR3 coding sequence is TGTGCCAGTAATGAACAGGGGGAGGTCTATGGCTACACCTTC.

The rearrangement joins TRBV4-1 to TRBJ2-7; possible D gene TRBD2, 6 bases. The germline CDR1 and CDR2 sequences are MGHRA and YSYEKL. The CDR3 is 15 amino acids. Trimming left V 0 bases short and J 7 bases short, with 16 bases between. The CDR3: CASSQDSWREREQYF. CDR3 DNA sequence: TGCGCCAGCAGCCAAGATAGTTGGAGGGAACGGGAGCAGTACTTC.

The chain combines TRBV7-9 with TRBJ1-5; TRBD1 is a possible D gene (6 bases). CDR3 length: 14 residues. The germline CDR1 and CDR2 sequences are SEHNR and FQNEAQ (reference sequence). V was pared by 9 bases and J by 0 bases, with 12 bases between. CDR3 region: CASTQGYSNQPQHF. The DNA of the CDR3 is TGTGCCAGTACACAGGGATATAGCAATCAGCCCCAGCATTTT.

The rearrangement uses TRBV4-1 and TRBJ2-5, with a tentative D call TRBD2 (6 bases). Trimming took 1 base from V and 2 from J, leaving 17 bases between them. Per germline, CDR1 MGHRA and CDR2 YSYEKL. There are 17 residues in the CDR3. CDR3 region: CASSQGFLGLQQETQYF. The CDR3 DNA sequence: TGCGCCAGCAGCCAAGGTTTCTTGGGACTTCAACAAGAGACCCAGTACTTC.

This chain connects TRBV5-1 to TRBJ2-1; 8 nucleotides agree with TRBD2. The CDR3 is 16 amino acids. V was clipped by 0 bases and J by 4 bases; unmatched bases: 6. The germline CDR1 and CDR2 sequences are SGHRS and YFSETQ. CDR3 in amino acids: CASSLGKREGYNEQFF. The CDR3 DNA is TGCGCCAGCAGCTTGGGTAAACGGGAGGGATACAATGAGCAGTTCTTC.

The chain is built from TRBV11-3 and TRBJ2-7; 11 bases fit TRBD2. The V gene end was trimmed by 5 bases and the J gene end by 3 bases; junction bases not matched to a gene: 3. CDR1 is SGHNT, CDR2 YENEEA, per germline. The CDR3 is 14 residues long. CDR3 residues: CASSLAGGYYEQYF. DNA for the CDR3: TGTGCCAGCAGCCTAGCGGGAGGATACTACGAGCAGTACTTC.

CDR3 sequence: CASSPGDRLTYEQYF. The CDR3 nucleotides are TGTGCCAGCAGCCCGGGGGACAGGCTGACCTACGAGCAGTACTTC. This chain uses TRBV9 with TRBJ2-7, with 8 bases matching TRBD1. CDR3 size: 15 residues. The germline CDR1 and CDR2 sequences are SGDLS and YYNGEE. With 4 bases clipped from V and 2 bases from J, the junction kept 8 bases outside the gene matches.

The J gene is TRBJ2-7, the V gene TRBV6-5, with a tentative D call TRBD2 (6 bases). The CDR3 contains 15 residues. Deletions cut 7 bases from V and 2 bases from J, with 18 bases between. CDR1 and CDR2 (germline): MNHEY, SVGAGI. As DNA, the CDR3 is TGTGCCAGCACTAAAAGGGACGGAGGGACCTACGAGCAGTACTTC. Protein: CASTKRDGGTYEQYF.

The CDR3 here is CASSPAGGGNTEAFF. CDR3 coding DNA: TGCGCCAGCAGCCCTGCAGGGGGCGGGAACACTGAAGCTTTCTTT. The genes are TRBV4-1 and TRBJ1-1; TRBD1 matches 8 bases. Germline CDR1 and CDR2: MGHRA and YSYEKL. The CDR3 is made up of 15 amino acids. With V trimmed by 4 bases and J by 1 base, 5 bases remained unmatched.

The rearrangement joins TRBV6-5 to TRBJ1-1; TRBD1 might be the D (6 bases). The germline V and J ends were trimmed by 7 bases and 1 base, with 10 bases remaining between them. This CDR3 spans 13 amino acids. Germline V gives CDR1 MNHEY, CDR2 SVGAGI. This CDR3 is CASIKDRNTEAFF. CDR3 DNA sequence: TGTGCCAGCATTAAGGACAGGAACACTGAAGCTTTCTTT.

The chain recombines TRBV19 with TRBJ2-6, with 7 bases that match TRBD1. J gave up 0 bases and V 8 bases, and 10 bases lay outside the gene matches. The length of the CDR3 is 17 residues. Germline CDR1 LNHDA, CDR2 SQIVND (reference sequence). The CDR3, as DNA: TGTGCCAGTTCGAGGGACAGCTTACTCTCTGGGGCCAACGTCCTGACTTTC. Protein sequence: CASSRDSLLSGANVLTF.

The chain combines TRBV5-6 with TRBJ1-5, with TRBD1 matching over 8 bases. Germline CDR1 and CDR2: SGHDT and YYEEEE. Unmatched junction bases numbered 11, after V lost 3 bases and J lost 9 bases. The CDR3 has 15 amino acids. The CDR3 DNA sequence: TGTGCCAGCAGCTGGGGACAGGCCACCGTGGGGCCCCAGCATTTT. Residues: CASSWGQATVGPQHF.

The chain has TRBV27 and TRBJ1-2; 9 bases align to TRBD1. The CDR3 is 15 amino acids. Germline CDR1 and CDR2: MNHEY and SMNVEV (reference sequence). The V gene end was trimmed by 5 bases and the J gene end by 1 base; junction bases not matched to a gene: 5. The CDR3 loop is CASSPWTGVNYGYTF. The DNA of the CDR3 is TGTGCCAGCAGTCCCTGGACAGGGGTTAACTATGGCTACACCTTC.

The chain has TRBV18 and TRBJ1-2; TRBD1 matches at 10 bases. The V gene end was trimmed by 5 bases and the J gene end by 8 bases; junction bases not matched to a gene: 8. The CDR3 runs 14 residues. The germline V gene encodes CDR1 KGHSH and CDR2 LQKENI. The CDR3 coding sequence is TGTGCCAGCTCAGCCGACAGGGGGCGCGACGGCTACACCTTC. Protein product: CASSADRGRDGYTF.

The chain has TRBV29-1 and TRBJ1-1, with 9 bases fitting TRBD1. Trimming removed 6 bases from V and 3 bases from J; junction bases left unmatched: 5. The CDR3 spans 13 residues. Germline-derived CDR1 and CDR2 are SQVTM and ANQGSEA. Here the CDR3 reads CSVNRGLDTEAFF. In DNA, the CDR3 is TGCAGCGTAAACAGGGGGCTGGACACTGAAGCTTTCTTT.

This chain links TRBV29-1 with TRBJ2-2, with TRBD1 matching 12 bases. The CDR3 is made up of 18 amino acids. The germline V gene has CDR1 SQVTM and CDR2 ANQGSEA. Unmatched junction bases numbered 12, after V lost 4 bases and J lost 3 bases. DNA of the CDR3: TGCAGCGTTGCCCGGACATGGGGACAGGGGGCGGACACCGGGGAGCTGTTTTTT. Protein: CSVARTWGQGADTGELFF.

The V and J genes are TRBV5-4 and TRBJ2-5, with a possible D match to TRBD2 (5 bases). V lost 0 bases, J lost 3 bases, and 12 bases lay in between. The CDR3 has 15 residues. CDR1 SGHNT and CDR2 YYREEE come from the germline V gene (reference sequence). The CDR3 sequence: CASSLDVFGEETQYF. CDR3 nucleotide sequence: TGTGCCAGCAGCTTGGATGTTTTCGGGGAAGAGACCCAGTACTTC.

CDR3: CASSPLPVGQPQHF. In DNA form, the CDR3 reads TGTGCCAGCAGTCCACTACCGGTGGGTCAGCCCCAGCATTTT. The chain joins TRBV25-1 to TRBJ1-5; D unresolved. Trimming took off 5 bases at V and 6 bases at J, with 14 bases between the two ends. The CDR3 loop spans 14 amino acids. In germline, CDR1 is MGHDK, CDR2 SYGVNS.

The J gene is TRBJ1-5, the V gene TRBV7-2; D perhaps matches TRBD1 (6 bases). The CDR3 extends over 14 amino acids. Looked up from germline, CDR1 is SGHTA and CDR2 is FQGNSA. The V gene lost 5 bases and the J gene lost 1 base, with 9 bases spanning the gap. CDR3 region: CASSDRRSNQPQHF. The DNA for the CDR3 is TGTGCCAGCAGCGACAGGAGAAGCAATCAGCCCCAGCATTTT.